This T cell receptor (beta chain) was documented in a study of blood T cell repertoires in COVID-19. Overall study: Sites across the United States, Italy and Spain contributed samples from acute and convalescent COVID-19. Sources were T cells, B-cell-depleted T cells, or PBMCs; the material itself was cDNA or gDNA.

V lost 0 bases to trimming and J lost 4 bases; unmatched junction nucleotides: 9. Germline values: CDR1 LGHNA, CDR2 YSLEER. The CDR3 has 17 amino acids. The method was immunoSEQ multiplex PCR; TCRdb's version includes in-frame clones alone and lacks a portion of them. This sample has over 150,000 clones, with about four fifths found just once. This TCR came from a man aged 18 to 29 with active or convalescent COVID-19. The specimen was peripheral blood. The rearrangement joins TRBV4-3 to TRBJ2-1; 7 bases are a match to TRBD2. The CDR3 DNA is TGCGCCAGCAGCCAAGATAGGCAAGCGGGACTTTACAATGAGCAGTTCTTC. It specifies CASSQDRQAGLYNEQFF.